The entry that follows covers one T cell receptor beta chain sequence. The data derive from a study of Graves' ophthalmopathy and Graves' hyperthyroidism. Researchers took RNA transcripts and amplified TCR beta CDR3 regions from them. An opening RT-PCR round employed HTBI primers and preceded a second-round multiplex PCR. From the multiplex PCR reads, TCRdb called clonotypes with MiXCR, one entry per CDR3 protein. Counted here are 450,000 to 600,000 distinct CDR3 sequences, approximately 37% occurring once; the ten biggest clones make up about 4%. Newly diagnosed, the hyperthyroidism patients had under 2 months' duration and were aged 18 to 65. The material sequenced was peripheral blood or thyroid tissue (not recorded which). The origin of this receptor is an adult man with Graves' hyperthyroidism.

CDR3 region: CASSDTGGSAYGYTF. DNA for the CDR3: TGTGCCAGCAGCGATACAGGGGGCTCCGCCTATGGCTACACCTTC. V gene TRBV6-5 combines with J gene TRBJ1-2; 9 bases match TRBD1. CDR3 size: 15 residues. J lost 4 bases, V lost 6 bases, and 9 bases had no gene match. Looked up from germline, CDR1 is MNHEY and CDR2 is SVGAGI.